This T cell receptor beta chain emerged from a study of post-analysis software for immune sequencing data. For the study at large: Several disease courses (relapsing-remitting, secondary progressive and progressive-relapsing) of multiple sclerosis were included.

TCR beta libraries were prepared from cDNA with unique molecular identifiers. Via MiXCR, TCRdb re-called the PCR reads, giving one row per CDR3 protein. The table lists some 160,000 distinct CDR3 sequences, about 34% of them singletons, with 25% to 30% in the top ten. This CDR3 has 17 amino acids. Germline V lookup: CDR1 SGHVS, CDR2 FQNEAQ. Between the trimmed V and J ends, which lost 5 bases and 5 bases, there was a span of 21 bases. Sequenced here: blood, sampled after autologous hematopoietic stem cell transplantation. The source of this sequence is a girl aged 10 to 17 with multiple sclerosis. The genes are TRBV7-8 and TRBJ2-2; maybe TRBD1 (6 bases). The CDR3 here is CASSLTITGLETGELFF. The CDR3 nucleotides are TGTGCCAGCAGCCTCACTATAACAGGGTTGGAGACCGGGGAGCTGTTTTTT.